Given below is one TCR beta chain in context. Its target is unknown. The data derive from a study of cytotoxic CD8 clonotypes in ibrutinib-treated CLL. Study results and caveats: Sustained-remission patients were sampled at one set of times and progressing patients at different ones.

The data were produced by immunoSEQ multiplex PCR, yet TCRdb's version contains in-frame clones alone and is incomplete. The sample includes tens of thousands of clones, 69% of them seen just once. The CDR3 is made up of 14 amino acids. Germline lookup yields CDR1 SNHLY and CDR2 FYNNEI. Unmatched junction bases numbered 9, after V lost 11 bases and J lost 7 bases. This sequence joins TRBV2 and TRBJ1-6, with TRBD1 identical over 9 bases. This TCR derives from a human donor with chronic lymphocytic leukemia. The sample consisted of PBMCs, taken after 12 months of ibrutinib treatment. As DNA, the CDR3 is TGTGCCTTTCATACCGGGACAGGGAATTCACCCCTCCACTTT. It is translated as CAFHTGTGNSPLHF.